Presented here are 19 T cell receptor beta chains from one specimen sequenced in a study of radiation and T cells in renal cell carcinoma. Data came from immunoSEQ multiplex PCR; TCRdb stores just in-frame clones and leaves some out. Seen here are about 170,000 clones, about nine tenths observed once, and the top ten hold approximately 11%. The time point: blood 4 weeks post-SBRT, at nephrectomy. Treatment reported: 15 Gy SBRT to primary tumor, nephrectomy 4 weeks later. Here the sequenced sample was blood, taken from a patient whose treatment included radiotherapy and nephrectomy. Every receptor here comes from a woman in her 50s with renal cell carcinoma.

This chain joins TRBV6-5 and TRBJ1-1, with D perhaps matching TRBD1 (5 bases). The V and J ends lost 5 bases and 11 bases respectively, with 12 bases between them. The CDR3 loop spans 11 amino acids. Germline V CDR1 and CDR2: MNHEY, SVGAGI. Here the CDR3 DNA reads TGTGCCAGCAGTCGGGGGACGGCTGCTTTCTTT. Translated, it gives CASSRGTAAFF.

V usage is TRBV7-9 and J usage is TRBJ2-7, with 8 positions matching TRBD1. V was clipped by 4 bases and J by 4 bases; unmatched bases: 9. The CDR3 totals 15 residues. The germline gives CDR1 SEHNR, CDR2 FQNEAQ (reference sequence). CDR3 nucleotides: TGTGCCAGCAGCTCCCCCGGACAGGGTCGGTACGAGCAGTACTTC. Amino acids: CASSSPGQGRYEQYF. The whole variable domain, filled in from reference TRBV7-9 and TRBJ2-7, reads DTGVSQNPRHKITKRGQNVTFRCDPISEHNRLYWYRQTLGQGPEFLTYFQNEAQLEKSRLLSDRFSAERPKGSFSTLEIQRTEQGDSAMYLCASSSPGQGRYEQYFGPGTRLTVT.

This sequence joins TRBV30 and TRBJ1-2; 10 nucleotides agree with TRBD1. V lost 5 bases and J lost 7; bases outside the gene matches: 7. CDR1 and CDR2 from the germline V gene are GTSNPN and SVGIG (reference sequence). The CDR3 length is 13 residues. CDR3 DNA: TGTGCCTGGGCGGACAGGGGGGAAAGTGGCTACACCTTC. Protein: CAWADRGESGYTF.

The chain joins TRBV5-1 to TRBJ2-7, with D perhaps TRBD2 (5 bases). V was clipped by 0 bases and J by 1 base, with 11 bases between them. CDR1 and CDR2 (germline): SGHRS, YFSETQ. The CDR3 sequence is 15 residues long. Here the CDR3 DNA reads TGCGCCAGCAGCTTGGGGGCAGGACTTTCCTACGAGCAGTACTTC. Amino acids: CASSLGAGLSYEQYF.

The chain recombines TRBV2 with TRBJ2-7; no definite D call. CDR1 SNHLY and CDR2 FYNNEI come from the germline V gene. V was trimmed by 2 bases and J by 0 bases, leaving 11 bases between them. The CDR3 has 15 amino acids. DNA of the CDR3: TGTGCCAGCAGTGAACTGGCTCTCAACTCCTACGAGCAGTACTTC. As protein: CASSELALNSYEQYF.

This clone was counted between two and nine times. The V gene is TRBV18, the J gene TRBJ1-2, with D perhaps matching TRBD1 (5 bases). The V gene lost 1 base and the J gene lost 0 bases, with 9 bases spanning the gap. Looked up from germline, CDR1 is KGHSH and CDR2 is LQKENI. The CDR3 runs to 15 residues. In DNA form, the CDR3 reads TGTGCCAGCTCACCACGGGACGAAGCTAACTATGGCTACACCTTC. Translation: CASSPRDEANYGYTF.

The chain is built from TRBV19 and TRBJ1-3; TRBD1 agrees at 7 bases. CDR1 is LNHDA, CDR2 SQIVND, per germline (reference sequence). This CDR3 spans 15 amino acids. V was clipped by 7 bases and J by 5 bases; unmatched bases: 11. The CDR3 loop reads CASTKQTGARNTIYF. CDR3 in DNA: TGTGCCAGTACCAAACAAACAGGGGCACGAAACACCATATATTTT.

This clone was seen more than once but under ten times. This sequence joins TRBV10-1 and TRBJ2-5, with D perhaps TRBD1 (6 bases). This CDR3 region has 13 residues. Germline-derived CDR1 and CDR2 are WNHNN and SYGVQD (reference sequence). Trimming removed 4 bases at V and 3 bases at J, with 9 bases between. The CDR3 is CASSAYREETQYF. DNA of the CDR3: TGCGCCAGCAGTGCCTACAGGGAAGAGACCCAGTACTTC.

This clone was observed a few times. This rearrangement joins TRBV5-8 to TRBJ2-1; D call uncertain. Germline V gene sequence: CDR1 SGHTS, CDR2 YDEGEE. V was cut by 5 bases and J by 8 bases, with 8 bases left in between. This CDR3 has 11 amino acids. The CDR3 loop is CASRNSYEQFF. The CDR3 DNA sequence: TGTGCCAGCAGGAACAGCTATGAGCAGTTCTTC.

The chain has TRBV5-1 and TRBJ2-2; D gene uncertain. The germline gives CDR1 SGHRS, CDR2 YFSETQ. V shed 0 bases and J shed 2 bases, with 8 bases lying between them. The CDR3 contains 15 residues. CDR3 in amino acids: CASSLDPSNTGELFF. The CDR3 DNA follows: TGCGCCAGCAGCTTGGATCCCAGCAACACCGGGGAGCTGTTTTTT.

The rearrangement links TRBV4-2 to TRBJ2-5; no firm D call. This CDR3 contains 14 residues. Trimming pared 0 bases from V and 4 bases from J, leaving 9 bases between. Germline V gene data show CDR1 as LGHNA and CDR2 as YNFKEQ. DNA of the CDR3: TGTGCCAGCAGCCAAGACGGCGTGGGAGAGACCCAGTACTTC. This encodes CASSQDGVGETQYF.

The V gene is TRBV6-5, the J gene TRBJ2-7; D is possibly TRBD2 (5 bases). CDR1 is MNHEY, CDR2 SVGAGI, per germline. Trimming took off 7 bases at V and 7 bases at J, with 20 bases between the two ends. This CDR3 spans 14 amino acids. CDR3 sequence reads: CASTTSGSPGEQYF. CDR3 nucleotides: TGTGCCAGCACCACCTCCGGCTCCCCGGGGGAGCAGTACTTC.

The rearrangement joins TRBV7-9 to TRBJ2-2; TRBD2 agrees at 11 bases. This CDR3 contains 16 residues. V lost 5 bases and J lost 5; bases outside the gene matches: 7. Germline V gives CDR1 SEHNR, CDR2 FQNEAQ (reference sequence). The CDR3 region has the DNA TGTGCCAGCAGCGAACTAGCGGGGGAGGCAACCGGGGAGCTGTTTTTT. It specifies CASSELAGEATGELFF. Full variable domain (outside the CDR3, taken from reference TRBV7-9 and TRBJ2-2): DTGVSQNPRHKITKRGQNVTFRCDPISEHNRLYWYRQTLGQGPEFLTYFQNEAQLEKSRLLSDRFSAERPKGSFSTLEIQRTEQGDSAMYLCASSELAGEATGELFFGEGSRLTVL.

The V gene is TRBV6-5, the J gene TRBJ1-6; a weak D match, TRBD1 (5 bases). CDR3 size: 12 residues. Trimming removed 5 bases at V and 8 bases at J, with 7 bases between. Germline V CDR1 and CDR2: MNHEY, SVGAGI. This CDR3 is CASSGGDSPLHF. Here the CDR3 DNA reads TGTGCCAGCAGTGGGGGGGATTCACCCCTCCACTTT.

The chain uses TRBV5-1 and TRBJ2-7; TRBD1 agrees at 8 bases. The trim removed 4 bases at V and 3 bases at J, leaving 6 bases unmatched. The CDR3 runs to 14 residues. The germline gives CDR1 SGHRS, CDR2 YFSETQ. Here the CDR3 reads CASSQVTGVYEQYF. The CDR3 region has the DNA TGCGCCAGCAGCCAAGTGACAGGGGTCTACGAGCAGTACTTC.

The V and J genes are TRBV7-2 and TRBJ1-2; weak D call: TRBD1 (5 bases). V was shortened by 5 bases and J by 0 bases, with 13 bases between the two germline ends. Germline loops: CDR1 SGHTA, CDR2 FQGNSA. The CDR3 runs 15 residues. CDR3 loop: CASSATVLANYGYTF. DNA of the CDR3: TGTGCCAGCAGCGCGACAGTGCTAGCTAACTATGGCTACACCTTC.

The chain joins TRBV9 to TRBJ2-1; D is perhaps TRBD2 (6 bases). The CDR3 is made up of 15 amino acids. V was pared by 2 bases and J by 6 bases, with 15 bases between. Per the germline V gene, CDR1 is SGDLS and CDR2 is YYNGEE. The CDR3 DNA is TGTGCCAGCAGCGTCGGGCTACTAGCTTTCAATGAGCAGTTCTTC. Encoded protein: CASSVGLLAFNEQFF.

V and J are TRBV11-2 and TRBJ2-7; a weak D match, TRBD1 (5 bases). V lost 2 bases to trimming and J lost 3 bases, with 11 bases between them. CDR3 size: 14 residues. Germline V gives CDR1 SGHAT, CDR2 FQNNGV. DNA of the CDR3: TGTGCCAGCAGCTTACACAGGCGCTACTACGAGCAGTACTTC. Its translation is CASSLHRRYYEQYF.

The rearrangement joins TRBV9 to TRBJ2-3; 8 positions agree with TRBD1. The CDR3 sequence is 13 residues long. V lost 3 bases and J lost 5; bases outside the gene matches: 2. Germline assignment: CDR1 SGDLS and CDR2 YYNGEE. The CDR3 reads CASSATGEDTQYF. CDR3 nucleotide sequence: TGTGCCAGCAGCGCGACAGGGGAAGATACGCAGTATTTT. The entire variable domain, with the rest obtained from reference TRBV9 and TRBJ2-3, is as follows: DSGVTQTPKHLITATGQRVTLRCSPRSGDLSVYWYQQSLDQGLQFLIQYYNGEERAKGNILERFSAQQFPDLHSELNLSSLELGDSALYFCASSATGEDTQYFGPGTRLTVL.